This TCR beta chain was identified during a study of T cell responses to AZD1222 COVID-19 vaccine. The protocol was immunoSEQ multiplex PCR, while the TCRdb copy is restricted to in-frame clones and leaves out a portion. Of about 99,000 clones in the sample, 70% to 90% were seen once. The germline gives CDR1 LNHDA, CDR2 SQIVND (reference sequence). The CDR3 has 14 amino acids. Trimming took off 5 bases at V and 2 bases at J, with 12 bases between the two ends. The chain recombines TRBV19 with TRBJ1-1, with D possibly TRBD1 on 6 matching bases. Source: peripheral blood, taken on day 0 of AZD1222 vaccination. This sequence was found in an adult in good health. CDR3 nucleotides: TGTGCCAGTAGTCCCGGGACACTAAACACTGAAGCTTTCTTT. As protein: CASSPGTLNTEAFF.